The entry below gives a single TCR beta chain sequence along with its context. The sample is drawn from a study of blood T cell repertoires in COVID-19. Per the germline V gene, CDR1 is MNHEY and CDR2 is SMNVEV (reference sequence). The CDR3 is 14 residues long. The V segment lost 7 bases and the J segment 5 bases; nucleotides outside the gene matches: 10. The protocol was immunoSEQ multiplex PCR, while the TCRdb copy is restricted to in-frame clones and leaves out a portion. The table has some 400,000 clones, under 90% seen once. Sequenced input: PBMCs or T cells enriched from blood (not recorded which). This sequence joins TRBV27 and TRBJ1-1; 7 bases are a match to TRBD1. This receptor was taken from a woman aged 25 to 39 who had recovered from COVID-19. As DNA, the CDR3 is TGTGCCAGCACATACACAGGGGATGGAACTGAAGCTTTCTTT. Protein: CASTYTGDGTEAFF.